A selection of T cell receptor beta chains follows, all from one sample in a study of blood T cell repertoires in COVID-19. The repertoire was sequenced with immunoSEQ multiplex PCR; TCRdb's copy has only in-frame clones and lacks some. This table holds 65,000 to 90,000 clones, around 86% found once. The sequenced sample was peripheral blood. All receptors come from a woman aged 18-29 years with acute or convalescent COVID-19. The CDR3 runs from the conserved cysteine through the conserved F or W. The D gene is left open where the match is weak. The size of a clone is reported for some rows only, either as once, few or many, or as a class for expanded clones.

j_call | d_call | cdr3_length | clone_size | v_call | cdr3_aa | cdr3_nt
TRBJ2-7 | NA | 12 | NA | TRBV10-3 | CAISETSYEQYF | TGTGCCATCAGTGAGACAAGCTACGAGCAGTACTTC
TRBJ1-1 | NA | 11 | NA | TRBV2 | CASGGYTEAFF | TGTGCCAGCGGGGGGTACACTGAAGCTTTCTTT
TRBJ2-4 | NA | 15 | NA | TRBV4-2 | CASSQIGLAKNIQYF | TGTGCCAGCAGCCAAATCGGACTAGCCAAAAACATTCAGTACTTC
TRBJ1-1 | NA | 16 | NA | TRBV4-1 | CASSQGPGSVNTEAFF | TGCGCCAGCAGCCAAGGGCCAGGATCGGTGAACACTGAAGCTTTCTTT
TRBJ2-7 | NA | 15 | NA | TRBV6-5 | CASRSPGHALYEQYF | TGTGCCAGCAGGTCCCCGGGACATGCCCTCTACGAGCAGTACTTC
TRBJ1-2 | NA | 18 | NA | TRBV30 | CAWSPIRGGESPNYGYTF | TGTGCCTGGAGTCCAATACGGGGCGGGGAGTCCCCTAACTATGGCTACACCTTC
TRBJ1-1 | TRBD1 | 16 | NA | TRBV19 | CASSIGTGRVNTEAFF | TGTGCCAGTAGTATTGGGACAGGGAGGGTGAACACTGAAGCTTTCTTT
TRBJ1-1 | NA | 17 | NA | TRBV30 | CAWRYTGREPMNTEAFF | TGTGCCTGGAGGTATACAGGGCGAGAACCGATGAACACTGAAGCTTTCTTT
TRBJ1-1 | NA | 19 | NA | TRBV4-3 | CASSQDTDIRFPWATEAFF | TGCGCCAGCAGCCAAGACACTGATATAAGGTTCCCGTGGGCCACTGAAGCTTTCTTT
TRBJ2-2 | NA | 15 | NA | TRBV19 | CASSPRTTNTGELFF | TGTGCCAGTAGTCCTAGGACAACGAACACCGGGGAGCTGTTTTTT
TRBJ2-7 | TRBD2 | 15 | NA | TRBV7-2 | CASSEYSGGTYEQYF | TGTGCCAGCAGCGAATATAGCGGGGGAACCTACGAGCAGTACTTC
TRBJ1-5 | NA | 16 | NA | TRBV12-5 | CASGLVAGEGNQPQHF | TGTGCTAGTGGTTTGGTAGCGGGTGAGGGCAATCAGCCCCAGCATTTT
TRBJ2-5 | TRBD2 | 15 | NA | TRBV9 | CASSGPGLAGETQYF | TGTGCCAGCAGTGGCCCAGGACTAGCGGGAGAGACCCAGTACTTC
TRBJ1-1 | NA | 14 | NA | TRBV29-1 | CSVDSREANTEAFF | TGCAGCGTCGATTCGAGGGAGGCGAACACTGAAGCTTTCTTT
TRBJ1-1 | NA | 14 | NA | TRBV9 | CASSEGQMNTEAFF | TGTGCCAGCAGTGAAGGACAGATGAACACTGAAGCTTTCTTT
TRBJ2-2 | TRBD2 | 19 | NA | TRBV7-6 | CASSLPFSSSGTDTGELFF | TGTGCCAGCAGCTTACCTTTTTCGAGTAGCGGGACGGACACCGGGGAGCTGTTTTTT
TRBJ2-1 | TRBD1 | 16 | NA | TRBV19 | CASSIYTGDSYNEQFF | TGTGCCAGTAGTATATACACAGGGGACTCCTACAATGAGCAGTTCTTC
TRBJ2-1 | NA | 13 | NA | TRBV6-1 | CASSEGRAREQFF | TGTGCCAGCAGTGAAGGCAGGGCCCGGGAGCAGTTCTTC
TRBJ1-6 | TRBD1 | 12 | NA | TRBV30 | CALRTGGSPLHF | TGTGCCTTAAGGACAGGCGGCTCACCCCTCCACTTT
TRBJ2-3 | NA | 14 | NA | TRBV18 | CASSELEGTDTQYF | TGTGCCAGCTCAGAGCTAGAAGGCACAGATACGCAGTATTTT
TRBJ1-1 | TRBD1 | 14 | NA | TRBV5-4 | CASSIGTGNTEAFF | TGTGCCAGCAGCATAGGGACAGGGAACACTGAAGCTTTCTTT
TRBJ1-2 | NA | 15 | NA | TRBV7-2 | CASSLAVSGARGYTF | TGTGCCAGCAGCTTAGCGGTATCTGGGGCGCGGGGCTACACCTTC
TRBJ1-5 | NA | 14 | NA | TRBV18 | CASSPGTQNQPQHF | TGTGCCAGCTCACCTGGGACTCAAAATCAGCCCCAGCATTTT
TRBJ1-1 | NA | 13 | NA | TRBV10-3 | CAISGTENTEAFF | TGTGCCATCAGTGGGACAGAGAACACTGAAGCTTTCTTT
TRBJ1-2 | NA | 13 | NA | TRBV29-1 | CSVDTGFGYGYTF | TGCAGCGTTGATACGGGGTTTGGCTATGGCTACACCTTC
TRBJ2-2 | NA | 17 | NA | TRBV28 | CASSFPPAGKNTGELFF | TGTGCCAGCAGTTTCCCCCCTGCAGGGAAGAACACCGGGGAGCTGTTTTTT
TRBJ2-5 | TRBD2 | 15 | once | TRBV28 | CASAGLAGVGETQYF | TGTGCCAGCGCGGGACTAGCGGGGGTAGGGGAGACCCAGTACTTC
TRBJ2-7 | TRBD1 | 16 | NA | TRBV15 | CATSRETGQASYEQYF | TGTGCCACCAGCAGAGAGACCGGACAGGCCTCCTACGAGCAGTACTTC
TRBJ2-7 | TRBD2 | 16 | few | TRBV9 | CASSVADSGRSGEQYF | TGTGCCAGCAGCGTAGCGGATAGCGGGAGGTCGGGCGAGCAGTACTTC
TRBJ2-7 | TRBD2 | 13 | NA | TRBV15 | CATAGGLVHEQYF | TGTGCCACCGCTGGTGGACTAGTGCACGAGCAGTACTTC
TRBJ2-6 | NA | 15 | NA | TRBV9 | CASSVPGYGANVLTF | TGTGCCAGCAGCGTACCAGGGTACGGGGCCAACGTCCTGACTTTC
TRBJ1-6 | NA | 13 | NA | TRBV24-1 | CATQERGNSPLHF | TGTGCCACCCAAGAAAGGGGAAATTCACCCCTCCACTTT
TRBJ1-1 | TRBD1 | 15 | NA | TRBV7-2 | CASSPGGGVATEAFF | TGTGCCAGCAGCCCAGGAGGGGGCGTTGCCACTGAAGCTTTCTTT
TRBJ2-2 | NA | 15 | NA | TRBV9 | CASSVAGVDTGELFF | TGTGCCAGCAGCGTAGCAGGGGTCGACACCGGGGAGCTGTTTTTT
TRBJ1-2 | TRBD1 | 14 | once | TRBV15 | CATSKTGQNYGYTF | TGTGCCACCAGCAAAACGGGACAGAACTATGGCTACACCTTC
TRBJ1-1 | TRBD1 | 15 | NA | TRBV27 | CASRNGQGMNTEAFF | TGTGCCAGCAGGAATGGACAGGGGATGAACACTGAAGCTTTCTTT
TRBJ1-1 | NA | 13 | NA | TRBV3-1/TRBV3-2 | CASSLGGATEAFF | TGTGCCAGCAGTTTAGGGGGGGCCACTGAAGCTTTCTTT
TRBJ2-7 | NA | 12 | NA | TRBV6-1 | CASSEAAVRLYF | TGTGCCAGCAGTGAAGCGGCAGTGCGGTTATACTTC
TRBJ1-4 | NA | 11 | NA | TRBV27 | CASRFGGQLFF | TGTGCCAGCAGGTTCGGCGGGCAACTGTTTTTT
TRBJ1-6 | NA | 16 | NA | TRBV5-1 | CASSLNLGQRNSPLHF | TGCGCCAGCAGCTTGAACCTGGGGCAAAGGAATTCACCCCTCCACTTT
TRBJ1-1 | TRBD1 | 17 | NA | TRBV6-4 | CASRPGQGQLTNTEAFF | TGTGCCAGCAGACCGGGACAGGGTCAACTAACGAACACTGAAGCTTTCTTT
TRBJ2-2 | TRBD1 | 14 | NA | TRBV29-1 | CSGRQGANTGELFF | TGCAGCGGGAGACAGGGGGCGAACACCGGGGAGCTGTTTTTT
TRBJ2-7 | TRBD1 | 12 | few | TRBV2 | CASSDFTGVQYF | TGTGCCAGCAGTGACTTTACAGGGGTGCAGTACTTC
TRBJ1-5 | TRBD1 | 15 | once | TRBV10-2 | CASSTGTVSNQPQHF | TGCGCCAGCAGCACCGGGACAGTTAGCAATCAGCCCCAGCATTTT
TRBJ1-2 | NA | 13 | once | TRBV7-9 | CASSFSGRGGYTF | TGTGCCAGCAGCTTCTCAGGGCGGGGTGGCTACACCTTC
TRBJ2-1 | NA | 15 | NA | TRBV6-2/TRBV6-3 | CASSYEGLASDEQFF | TGTGCCAGCAGTTACGAGGGACTGGCGTCGGATGAGCAGTTCTTC
TRBJ2-5 | TRBD2 | 16 | once | TRBV30 | CAWSVRGGLLMETQYF | TGTGCCTGGAGTGTACGGGGGGGACTCCTGATGGAGACCCAGTACTTC
TRBJ2-7 | TRBD1 | 15 | NA | TRBV10-2 | CASIGRPGQTYEQYF | TGCGCCAGCATTGGACGTCCGGGACAGACCTACGAGCAGTACTTC
TRBJ1-6 | TRBD1 | 14 | NA | TRBV13 | CASSGTGDNSPLHF | TGTGCCAGCAGCGGGACAGGGGATAATTCACCCCTCCACTTT
TRBJ2-6 | NA | 17 | NA | TRBV9 | CASSAYSMHSGANVLTF | TGTGCCAGCAGCGCCTACTCAATGCACTCTGGGGCCAACGTCCTGACTTTC
TRBJ2-5 | TRBD2 | 15 | once | TRBV29-1 | CSVTSGALHKETQYF | TGCAGCGTGACTAGCGGGGCCCTACACAAAGAGACCCAGTACTTC
TRBJ2-7 | NA | 14 | NA | TRBV27 | CASSHTSRAYEQYF | TGTGCCAGCAGTCACACTAGCAGAGCCTACGAGCAGTACTTC
TRBJ1-6 | NA | 13 | NA | TRBV30 | CAWSNGGNSPLHF | TGTGCCTGGAGTAACGGCGGGAATTCACCCCTCCACTTT
TRBJ2-4 | TRBD1 | 14 | NA | TRBV5-5 | CASSRGQGYDIQYF | TGTGCCAGCAGCCGGGGACAGGGGTACGACATTCAGTACTTC